This entry features one TCR beta chain sequence. This entry comes from a study of OX40 agonist ivuxolimab in advanced cancers. About the study: Head and neck, renal cell, melanoma or hepatocellular carcinoma were the cancers that dose-escalation patients had.

Germline CDR1 and CDR2: SGHTA and FQGTGA. The CDR3 consists of 15 residues. V dropped 2 bases and J dropped 5 bases, with 15 bases sitting between them. Generated by immunoSEQ multiplex PCR, the TCRdb table keeps only in-frame clones and is missing some. The data hold 74,000 or so clones, with less than 95% observed a single time. The clonotype was recovered from an adult with an advanced solid tumor such as melanoma, head and neck, liver or kidney cancer. The sequencing used CD4+ or CD8+ T cells sorted from blood, collected in a trial of the OX40 agonist ivuxolimab. The genes are TRBV7-3 and TRBJ2-5; tentatively, D is TRBD1 or TRBD2 (7 bases each). CDR3 residues: CASSLQAGGGETQYF. The CDR3 nucleotides are TGTGCCAGCAGCTTACAGGCAGGGGGAGGGGAGACCCAGTACTTC.